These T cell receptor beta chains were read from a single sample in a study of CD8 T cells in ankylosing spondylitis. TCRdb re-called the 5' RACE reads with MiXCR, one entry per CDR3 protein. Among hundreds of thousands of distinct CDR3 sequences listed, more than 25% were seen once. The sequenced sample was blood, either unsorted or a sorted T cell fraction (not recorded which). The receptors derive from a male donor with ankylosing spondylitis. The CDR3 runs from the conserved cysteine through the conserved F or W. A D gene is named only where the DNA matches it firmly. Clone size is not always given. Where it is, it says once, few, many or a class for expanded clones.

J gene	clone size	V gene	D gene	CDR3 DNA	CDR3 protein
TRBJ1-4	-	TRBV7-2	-	TGTGCCAGCAGCTTCGACAGGTTTAATGAAAAACTGTTTTTT	CASSFDRFNEKLFF
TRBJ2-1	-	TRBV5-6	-	TGTGCCAGCAGCTACAGGGGGGGGATAAACAATGAGCAGTTCTTC	CASSYRGGINNEQFF
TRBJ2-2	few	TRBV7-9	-	TGTGCCAGCAGCTTAGGTGGCAAACGCACCGGGGAGCTGTTTTTT	CASSLGGKRTGELFF
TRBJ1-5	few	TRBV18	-	TGTGCCAGCTCACCATGGGGGACGGGACAGCCCCAGCATTTT	CASSPWGTGQPQHF
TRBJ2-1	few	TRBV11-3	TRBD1	TGTGCCAGCAGCTTATTAGGGGGCCAGGGTGATGAGCAGTTCTTC	CASSLLGGQGDEQFF
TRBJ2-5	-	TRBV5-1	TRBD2	TGCGCCAGCAGGTTCGGGGGACTAACACAAGAGACCCAGTACTTC	CASRFGGLTQETQYF
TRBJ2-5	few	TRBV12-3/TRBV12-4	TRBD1	TGTGCCAGCAGTTCCCATCAGGGGGTGGAGACCCAGTACTTC	CASSSHQGVETQYF
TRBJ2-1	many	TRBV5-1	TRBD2	TGCGCCAGCAGCTTGGTTGTAGCGGGAGACTACAATGAGCAGTTCTTC	CASSLVVAGDYNEQFF
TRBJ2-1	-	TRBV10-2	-	TGCGCCAGCACTCGACAGAGGGACTACAATGAGCAGTTCTTC	CASTRQRDYNEQFF
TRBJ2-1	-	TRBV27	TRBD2	TGTGCCAGCGTGAAGCGGGATCGCAATGAGCAGTTCTTC	CASVKRDRNEQFF
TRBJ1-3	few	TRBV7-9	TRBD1	TGTGCCAGCAGCCCAGGGGGCTCAGGCACCATATATTTT	CASSPGGSGTIYF
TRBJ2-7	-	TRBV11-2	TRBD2	TGTGCCAGCAGCCCTCACCCTAGCGGGACTAACGAGCAGTACTTC	CASSPHPSGTNEQYF
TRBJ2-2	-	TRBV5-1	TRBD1	TGCGCCAGCAGCCGGGACAGGGAAGGGAACACCGGGGAGCTGTTTTTT	CASSRDREGNTGELFF
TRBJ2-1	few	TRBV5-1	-	TGCGCCAGCAGCTTGGTCCAGGCGGTGTACAATGAGCAGTTCTTC	CASSLVQAVYNEQFF
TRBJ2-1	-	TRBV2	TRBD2	TGTGCCAGCAGTCGACTAGCGGGAGGGCCTACCGATGAGCAGTTCTTC	CASSRLAGGPTDEQFF
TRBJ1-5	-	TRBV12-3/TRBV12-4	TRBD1	TGTGCCAGCAGCGGGACAGCCGAGTGGCCCCAGCATTTT	CASSGTAEWPQHF
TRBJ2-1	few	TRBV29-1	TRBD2	TGCAGCGTTCCCTCCGCAGGGGCTAGCGGGAAACGGGCCTACAATGAGCAGTTCTTC	CSVPSAGASGKRAYNEQFF
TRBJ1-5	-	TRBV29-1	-	TGCAGCGTTGTCGAGGGAAATCAGCCCCAGCATTTT	CSVVEGNQPQHF
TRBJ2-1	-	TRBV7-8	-	TGTGCCGTGGGGAGCTCCTACAATGAGCAGTTCTTC	CAVGSSYNEQFF
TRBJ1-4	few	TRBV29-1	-	TGCAGCGTTGGGACTAGCATACGTGGAAAACTGTTTTTT	CSVGTSIRGKLFF
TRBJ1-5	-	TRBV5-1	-	TGCGCCAGAAGCGAGGAAGGCAATCAGCCCCAGCATTTT	CARSEEGNQPQHF
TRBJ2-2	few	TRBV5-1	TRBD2	TGCGCCAGCAGCTTGACTAGCGGGACCAACACCGGGGAGCTGTTTTTT	CASSLTSGTNTGELFF
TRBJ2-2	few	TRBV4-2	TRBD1	TGTGCCAGCAACCGCAGACAGGGGGCCGACACCGGGGAGCTGTTTTTT	CASNRRQGADTGELFF
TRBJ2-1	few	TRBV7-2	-	TGTGCCAGCAGCTCGGACCGATTACAGTACAATGAGCAGTTCTTC	CASSSDRLQYNEQFF
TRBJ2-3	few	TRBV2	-	TGTGCCAGCAGTGAACATGGCACTGGTAATACGCAGTATTTT	CASSEHGTGNTQYF
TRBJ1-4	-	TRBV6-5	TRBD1	TGTGCCAGCAGTAACGGACAGGGGAGTAATGAAAAACTGTTTTTT	CASSNGQGSNEKLFF
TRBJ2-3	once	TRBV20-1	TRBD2	TGCAGTGCTAGAGGGCTAGCGGGAGGGTTTGGAGATACGCAGTATTTT	CSARGLAGGFGDTQYF
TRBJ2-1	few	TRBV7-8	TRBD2	TGTGCCAGCAGCTTAAAGGCGCGGGGCCTAGCGGGGTACAATGAGCAGTTCTTC	CASSLKARGLAGYNEQFF
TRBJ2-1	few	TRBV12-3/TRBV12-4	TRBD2	TGTGCCAGCAGTTTTTTGCTAGCGGGGCCAAATGAGCAGTTCTTC	CASSFLLAGPNEQFF
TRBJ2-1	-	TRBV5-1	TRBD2	TGCGCCAGCAGCGCGACTAGCGGGAGCTTCAATGAGCAGTTCTTC	CASSATSGSFNEQFF
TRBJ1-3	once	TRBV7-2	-	TGTGCCAGCAGCTTAGGAACTGGGGCGGGTGGAAACACCATATATTTT	CASSLGTGAGGNTIYF
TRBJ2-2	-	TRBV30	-	TGTGCCTGGAGTGTAGGAGGGGCTACCGGGGAGCTGTTTTTT	CAWSVGGATGELFF
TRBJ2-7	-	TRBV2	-	TGTGCCAGCAGTGACTCCTACGAGCAGTACTTC	CASSDSYEQYF
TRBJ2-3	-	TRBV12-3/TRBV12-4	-	TGTGCCACCCGTGAGGGGGGGACAGATACGCAGTATTTT	CATREGGTDTQYF
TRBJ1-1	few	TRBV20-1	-	TGCAGTGCTAGAGTGGCAGGGCTAGGAAACACTGAAGCTTTCTTT	CSARVAGLGNTEAFF
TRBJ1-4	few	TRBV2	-	TGTGCCAGCATTCCAGAGCGGGACACAGAAAAACTGTTTTTT	CASIPERDTEKLFF
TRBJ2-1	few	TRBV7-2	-	TGTGCCAGCAGCTTAGGCATCATGGAGGGCGGCGATGAGCAGTTCTTC	CASSLGIMEGGDEQFF
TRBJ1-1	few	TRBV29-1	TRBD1	TGCAGCGGGGGACAGCGGTTGAACACTGAAGCTTTCTTT	CSGGQRLNTEAFF
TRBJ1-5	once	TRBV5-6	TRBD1	TGTGCCAGCAGTATGAGTCTCGGACAGGGGGAAAAGCAGCCCCAGCATTTT	CASSMSLGQGEKQPQHF